The T cell receptor (beta chain) under discussion was sequenced for a study of T cells of healthy individuals. The table lists this clonotype with many counts. TCRdb ran MiXCR on the 5' RACE reads and lists one entry per CDR3 protein. The sample comprises about 82,000 distinct CDR3 sequences, approximately 5.4% of which are singletons, and roughly 7.5% rests with the top ten. Germline CDR1 and CDR2: SEHNR and FQNEAQ (reference sequence). The CDR3 loop spans 13 amino acids. The V and J ends lost 5 bases and 8 bases respectively, with 13 bases between them. This chain uses TRBV7-9 with TRBJ2-1, with a tentative D call TRBD2 (6 bases). This receptor was obtained from a female donor in good health. CDR3 loop: CASSLPGGDEQFF. In DNA, the CDR3 is TGTGCCAGCAGCCTCCCTGGCGGGGATGAGCAGTTCTTC.